Following are 17 T cell receptor beta chains from one sample sequenced in a study of blood T cell repertoires in COVID-19. Measured with immunoSEQ multiplex PCR; TCRdb has only the in-frame clones, and not every one. The table shows about 24,000 clones, with about 87% occurring only once. The specimen sequenced was peripheral blood. The source of these receptors is a human donor with active COVID-19. The donor label of this sample is uncertain.

The DNA of the CDR3 is TGTGCCAGCAGCCCCCGGGGGGCGTTCACAGATACGCAGTATTTT. Residues: CASSPRGAFTDTQYF. This chain links TRBV3-1 (or the pseudogene TRBV3-2) with TRBJ2-3; D is possibly TRBD2 (7 bases). V dropped 4 bases and J dropped 2 bases, with 13 bases sitting between them. The CDR3 spans 15 residues. Germline CDR1 LGHDT, CDR2 YNNKEL (reference sequence).

The chain couples TRBV5-1 to TRBJ1-2; a weak D match, TRBD1 (6 bases). CDR1 SGHRS and CDR2 YFSETQ come from the germline V gene. The V end lost 6 bases, the J end lost 3 bases, and 18 bases lay between the germline ends. The CDR3 spans 15 residues. The CDR3 spells CASKLGQSRDYGYTF. The CDR3 nucleotides read TGCGCCAGCAAACTCGGACAGTCCAGAGACTATGGCTACACCTTC.

The genes are TRBV18 and TRBJ1-1; tentatively, D is TRBD1 (5 bases). Per germline, CDR1 KGHSH and CDR2 LQKENI. CDR3 length: 14 amino acids. V was shortened by 3 bases and J by 4 bases, with 12 bases between the two germline ends. For the CDR3, the DNA is TGTGCCAGCTCACCTCAGGGTCTATCCACTGAAGCTTTCTTT. Its protein is CASSPQGLSTEAFF.

The chain links TRBV28 to TRBJ2-7, with D tentatively TRBD1 (6 bases). The V end lost 3 bases, the J end lost 2 bases, and 8 bases lay between the germline ends. CDR3 length: 13 amino acids. Germline V gene sequence: CDR1 MDHEN, CDR2 SYDVKM. The CDR3 nucleotides read TGTGCCAGCAGTTTTACAGGGCCCTACGAGCAGTACTTC. Residues: CASSFTGPYEQYF.

This chain uses TRBV6-5 with TRBJ1-4; no clear D. The V gene's germline CDR1 is MNHEY and CDR2 SVGAGI. The CDR3 is 12 residues long. V was clipped by 6 bases and J by 5 bases, with 7 bases between them. CDR3 sequence (DNA): TGTGCCAGCAGGCGCGGGAATGAAAAACTGTTTTTT. It is translated as CASRRGNEKLFF.

CDR3 loop: CASSSGEATLAKNIQYF. In nucleotides, the CDR3 is TGTGCCAGCAGCTCCGGGGAGGCTACCCTAGCCAAAAACATTCAGTACTTC. The J gene is TRBJ2-4, the V gene TRBV11-2; tentatively, D is TRBD2 (6 bases). The CDR3 is made up of 17 amino acids. V shed 4 bases and J shed 0 bases, with 16 bases lying between them. CDR1 is SGHAT and CDR2 is FQNNGV in the germline V gene.

The gene calls are TRBV6-1 and TRBJ1-4, with no clear D. V gave up 3 bases and J gave up 4 bases, with 9 bases separating them. This CDR3 is 14 amino acids long. Looked up from germline, CDR1 is MNHNS and CDR2 is SASEGT. CDR3: CASSEFRHNEKLFF. The CDR3, as DNA: TGTGCCAGCAGTGAGTTCAGACATAATGAAAAACTGTTTTTT.

CDR3 sequence: CASSDTGNGYTF. CDR3 in DNA: TGTGCCAGCAGCGATACAGGGAATGGCTACACCTTC. V and J are TRBV5-6 and TRBJ1-2; a possible D gene is TRBD1 (6 bases). Trimming removed 4 bases from V and 6 bases from J, with 10 bases in between. The V gene's germline CDR1 is SGHDT and CDR2 YYEEEE. This CDR3 has 12 residues.

V is TRBV4-1 and J is TRBJ2-1; 10 nucleotides line up with TRBD2. This CDR3 spans 18 amino acids. V lost 1 base, J lost 5 bases, and 11 bases stayed unmatched. The germline V gene encodes CDR1 MGHRA and CDR2 YSYEKL. CDR3 protein: CASSQVIKKREGNNEQFF. DNA of the CDR3: TGCGCCAGCAGCCAAGTTATAAAGAAGCGGGAGGGAAACAATGAGCAGTTCTTC.

This chain links TRBV7-2 with TRBJ2-7; D unresolved. The V gene lost 4 bases and the J gene lost 4 bases, with 8 bases spanning the gap. Germline CDR1 SGHTA, CDR2 FQGNSA. CDR3 size: 12 residues. CDR3 loop: CASSSGPYEQYF. DNA of the CDR3: TGTGCCAGCAGCTCGGGTCCGTACGAGCAGTACTTC.

This chain links TRBV7-9 with TRBJ1-2; 9 bases line up with TRBD1. V was clipped by 5 bases and J by 4 bases; unmatched bases: 8. The germline CDR1 and CDR2 sequences are SEHNR and FQNEAQ (reference sequence). The CDR3 runs 15 residues. The CDR3 loop is CASSLGQGLTYGYTF. CDR3 coding DNA: TGTGCCAGCAGCCTGGGACAGGGACTTACCTATGGCTACACCTTC.

V is TRBV11-1 and J is TRBJ2-1; 13 nucleotides line up with TRBD2. Germline CDR1 and CDR2: SGHAT and FQDESV (reference sequence). This CDR3 is 16 amino acids long. V was clipped by 7 bases and J by 6 bases; unmatched bases: 9. CDR3 in amino acids: CASTWTSGSLGNEQFF. The CDR3, as DNA: TGTGCCAGCACCTGGACTAGCGGGAGTTTGGGCAATGAGCAGTTCTTC.

This chain connects TRBV7-6 to TRBJ1-3; possible D gene TRBD1, 6 bases. Germline V CDR1 and CDR2: SGHVS, FNYEAQ. The CDR3 runs to 17 residues. Deletions cut 2 bases from V and 4 bases from J, with 18 bases between. CDR3 residues: CASSLIGSRGSGNTIYF. In DNA form, the CDR3 reads TGTGCCAGCAGCTTAATTGGCTCCAGGGGCAGCGGAAACACCATATATTTT.

This chain links TRBV5-6 with TRBJ2-1, with D possibly matching TRBD2 (6 bases). Trimming shortened V by 4 bases and J by 7 bases, and 21 bases separated the two germline ends. CDR3 length: 16 amino acids. CDR1 SGHDT and CDR2 YYEEEE come from the germline V gene. DNA for the CDR3: TGTGCCAGCAGCAGGGATTCGACCCTACGGGGGAATGAGCAGTTCTTC. Its protein product is CASSRDSTLRGNEQFF.

The CDR3 bases are TGTGCGGCGAAGGGGGGGTTTAGCAATCAGCCCCAGCATTTT. Protein: CAAKGGFSNQPQHF. The V gene is TRBV5-3, the J gene TRBJ1-5; possibly TRBD1 for D (6 bases). TRBV5-3 is an ORF, with its function uncertain. This CDR3 has 14 amino acids.

The chain carries TRBV7-9 and TRBJ2-3; 9 nucleotides match TRBD1. In germline, CDR1 is SEHNR, CDR2 FQNEAQ (reference sequence). After removal of 5 bases from V and 4 bases from J, the junction contained 7 bases not matched to a gene. The length of the CDR3 is 15 residues. The CDR3 DNA sequence: TGTGCCAGCAGCCTTCCGGGACAGGGATCAGATACGCAGTATTTT. The encoded protein is CASSLPGQGSDTQYF.

This sequence joins TRBV3-1 (or the pseudogene TRBV3-2) and TRBJ1-3, with 9 positions matching TRBD1. Germline-derived CDR1 and CDR2 are LGHDT and YNNKEL (reference sequence). With 4 bases clipped from V and 4 bases from J, the junction kept 5 bases outside the gene matches. The CDR3 runs 15 residues. This chain's CDR3 is CASSRDRVRGNTIYF. The CDR3 DNA follows: TGTGCCAGCAGCCGGGACAGGGTTCGCGGAAACACCATATATTTT.